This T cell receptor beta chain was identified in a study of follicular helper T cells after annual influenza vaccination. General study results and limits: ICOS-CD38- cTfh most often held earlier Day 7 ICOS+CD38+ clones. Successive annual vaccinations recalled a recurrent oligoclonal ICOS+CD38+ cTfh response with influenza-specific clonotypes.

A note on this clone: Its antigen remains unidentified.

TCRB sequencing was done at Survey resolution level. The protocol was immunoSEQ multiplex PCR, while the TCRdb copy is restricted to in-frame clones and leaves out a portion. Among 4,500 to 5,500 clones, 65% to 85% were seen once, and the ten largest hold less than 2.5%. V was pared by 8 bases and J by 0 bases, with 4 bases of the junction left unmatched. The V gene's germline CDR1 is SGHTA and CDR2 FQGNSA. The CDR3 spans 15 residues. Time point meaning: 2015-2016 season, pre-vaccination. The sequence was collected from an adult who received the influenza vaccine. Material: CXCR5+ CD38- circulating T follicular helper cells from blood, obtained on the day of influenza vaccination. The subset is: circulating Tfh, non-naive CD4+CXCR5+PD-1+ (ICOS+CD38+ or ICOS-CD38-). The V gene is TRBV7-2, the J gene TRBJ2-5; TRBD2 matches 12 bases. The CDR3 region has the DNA TGTGCCAGCGGCCGGACTAGCGGGAACCAAGAGACCCAGTACTTC. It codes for CASGRTSGNQETQYF.